The 14 T cell receptor beta chains given below trace back to one sample, sequenced in a study of blood T cells in healthy people across ages. Through a sample-barcoded 5' primer and a J-beta primer mix, a second PCR was run for about 7 to 12 cycles. Each CDR3 protein is one row after TCRdb ran MiXCR on the 5' RACE reads. Among approximately 780,000 distinct CDR3 sequences, about 26% were seen once, and the ten largest hold less than 3.5%. A further study also used this sample, focusing on T cells of mothers and their children.

Material: blood. These receptors were obtained from a boy aged 5-17 years in good health.

This chain connects TRBV12-3 or TRBV12-4 to TRBJ2-4, with D perhaps matching TRBD1 (6 bases). Deletions cut 5 bases from V and 1 base from J, with 15 bases between. The CDR3 contains 16 residues. The CDR3 DNA sequence: TGTGCCAGCAGTCCTGACAGGTCGGGCGCCAAAAACATTCAGTACTTC. It codes for CASSPDRSGAKNIQYF.

The chain joins TRBV6-5 to TRBJ1-1; D unclear. Germline V gene data show CDR1 as MNHEY and CDR2 as SVGAGI. Trimming shortened V by 0 bases and J by 1 base, and 12 bases separated the two germline ends. This CDR3 has 16 amino acids. CDR3 region: CASSYSGPTPNTEAFF. In DNA, the CDR3 is TGTGCCAGCAGTTACTCCGGGCCCACCCCGAACACTGAAGCTTTCTTT.

Only a few counts were recorded for this clonotype. The chain recombines TRBV29-1 with TRBJ2-4; the D is unclear. Germline V gene sequence: CDR1 SQVTM, CDR2 ANQGSEA. The CDR3 totals 14 residues. V was cut by 2 bases and J by 0 bases, with 8 bases left in between. For the CDR3, the DNA is TGCAGCGTTGAATCCAGACTAGCCAAAAACATTCAGTACTTC. Residues: CSVESRLAKNIQYF.

CDR3 nucleotides: TGCGCCAGCAGCCAAGGCTGGGACAGGGACGAGCAGTACTTC. Translating it yields CASSQGWDRDEQYF. The chain uses TRBV4-1 and TRBJ2-7, with 9 bases lining up with TRBD1. The CDR3 consists of 14 residues. Unmatched junction bases numbered 3, after V lost 1 base and J lost 5 bases. Germline V gene data show CDR1 as MGHRA and CDR2 as YSYEKL.

A single count supports this clonotype. The chain links TRBV5-1 to TRBJ2-7; D uncertain. Germline V CDR1 and CDR2: SGHRS, YFSETQ. The V and J ends lost 2 bases and 2 bases respectively, with 8 bases between them. The CDR3 spans 13 residues. The CDR3: CASSFHSPYEQYV. CDR3 DNA sequence: TGCGCCAGCAGCTTTCACTCCCCCTACGAGCAGTACGTC.

Here the CDR3 DNA reads TGCGCCAGCAGCCAAGATGGGGGGAGGGCCTACGAGCAGTACTTC. This gives the protein CASSQDGGRAYEQYF. The genes are TRBV4-1 and TRBJ2-7; TRBD2 matches 7 bases. The V and J ends lost 0 bases and 2 bases, in that order; junction bases with no gene match: 4. The V gene's germline CDR1 is MGHRA and CDR2 YSYEKL. The CDR3 covers 15 residues.

The J gene is TRBJ2-1, the V gene TRBV5-4, with D uncertain. This CDR3 has 13 residues. The germline V and J ends were trimmed by 4 bases and 8 bases, with 13 bases remaining between them. Germline lookup yields CDR1 SGHNT and CDR2 YYREEE (reference sequence). In DNA, the CDR3 is TGTGCCAGCAGCCTTGGGGTCGGGTATGAGCAGTTCTTC. Translation gives CASSLGVGYEQFF.

This clonotype was detected only a few times. J is TRBJ2-1 and V is TRBV5-1; D possibly corresponds to TRBD1 (6 bases). The CDR3 has 13 amino acids. Trimming pared 2 bases from V and 7 bases from J, leaving 10 bases between. The germline V gene encodes CDR1 SGHRS and CDR2 YFSETQ. Written as DNA, the CDR3 is TGCGCCAGCAGCTTTGCAGGGGCTAATGAGCAGTTCTTC. It codes for CASSFAGANEQFF.

V and J are TRBV28 and TRBJ1-4; weak D call: TRBD1 (6 bases). The germline V gene encodes CDR1 MDHEN and CDR2 SYDVKM. CDR3 length equals 15 residues. The V gene lost 7 bases and the J gene lost 4 bases, with 16 bases spanning the gap. The CDR3 DNA is TGTGCCAGCAAAATGTGGGACACCCATAATGAAAAACTGTTTTTT. It encodes CASKMWDTHNEKLFF.

The table lists this clonotype with a few counts. This chain links TRBV18 with TRBJ2-7; D might be TRBD1 (7 bases). The germline CDR1 and CDR2 sequences are KGHSH and LQKENI. V was pared by 0 bases and J by 6 bases, with 12 bases between. The CDR3 consists of 14 residues. The CDR3 loop reads CASSPPRQGGEQYF. In DNA form, the CDR3 reads TGTGCCAGCTCACCACCTCGCCAGGGGGGCGAGCAGTACTTC. The full variable domain, rest sourced from reference TRBV18 and TRBJ2-7, is NAGVMQNPRHLVRRRGQEARLRCSPMKGHSHVYWYRQLPEEGLKFMVYLQKENIIDESGMPKERFSAEFPKEGPSILRIQQVVRGDSAAYFCASSPPRQGGEQYFGPGTRLTVT.

The chain joins TRBV12-3 or TRBV12-4 to TRBJ1-1; no definite D call. Trimming stripped 2 bases from V and 5 bases from J, with 18 bases between. The CDR3 is 16 residues long. The CDR3 is CASSLLLPFRRTEAFF. CDR3 nucleotide sequence: TGTGCCAGCAGTTTACTCCTCCCTTTTCGGCGGACTGAAGCTTTCTTT.

J is TRBJ1-1 and V is TRBV7-9; D is perhaps TRBD1 (5 bases). CDR3 size: 16 residues. Germline CDR1 is SEHNR and CDR2 is FQNEAQ (reference sequence). V lost 4 bases and J lost 6, with 21 bases in between. The CDR3 DNA sequence: TGTGCCAGCAGCTCTTACATACGCCGGGGGATCCCTGAAGCTTTCTTT. This gives the protein CASSSYIRRGIPEAFF.

This clonotype was seen a few times. This chain uses TRBV28 with TRBJ1-2; D unclear. Per germline, CDR1 MDHEN and CDR2 SYDVKM. V was pared by 4 bases and J by 4 bases, with 13 bases between. CDR3 length equals 14 residues. CDR3 sequence reads: CASSWGTALYGYTF. For the CDR3, the DNA is TGTGCCAGCAGTTGGGGAACAGCACTCTATGGCTACACCTTC.

The V and J genes are TRBV5-4 and TRBJ2-6, with 9 nucleotides matching TRBD2. Germline CDR1 SGHNT, CDR2 YYREEE (reference sequence). There are 17 residues in the CDR3. The V gene end was trimmed by 4 bases and the J gene end by 0 bases; junction bases not matched to a gene: 5. This chain's CDR3 is CASSSSGGYSGANVLTF. The DNA of the CDR3 is TGTGCCAGCAGCAGTAGCGGGGGATACTCTGGGGCCAACGTCCTGACTTTC.